These 8 T cell receptor beta chains originate from one sample sequenced in a study of cytomegalovirus exposure and HLA in healthy donors. PCR used 60 Vbeta primers and 13 Jbeta primers. Sequencing used immunoSEQ multiplex PCR; TCRdb keeps in-frame clones, though not all of them. The sample lists fewer than 200,000 clones; approximately 82% were seen once. The material sequenced was PBMCs. The receptors here all came from a male donor in good health and CMV-seronegative.

The J gene is TRBJ1-1, the V gene TRBV11-2; a weak D match, TRBD1 (6 bases). Germline CDR1 reads SGHAT; CDR2 reads FQNNGV. The ends were cut back, 5 bases at V and 0 bases at J, with 10 bases in the middle. The CDR3 is made up of 14 amino acids. DNA for the CDR3: TGTGCCAGCAGCCCGACAGGCTTGAACACTGAAGCTTTCTTT. This translates into CASSPTGLNTEAFF.

The chain is built from TRBV7-9 and TRBJ2-3; 8 nucleotides agree with TRBD2. The CDR3 runs 15 residues. The germline V gene has CDR1 SEHNR and CDR2 FQNEAQ (reference sequence). V trimming: 1 base; J trimming: 6 bases; junction bases outside the gene matches: 6. Here the CDR3 DNA reads TGTGCCAGCAGCTTAGTGGGGGCTAGCGGGGATACGCAGTATTTT. Its translation: CASSLVGASGDTQYF. The full variable domain, with the rest looked up from reference TRBV7-9 and TRBJ2-3, is DTGVSQNPRHKITKRGQNVTFRCDPISEHNRLYWYRQTLGQGPEFLTYFQNEAQLEKSRLLSDRFSAERPKGSFSTLEIQRTEQGDSAMYLCASSLVGASGDTQYFGPGTRLTVL.

V usage is TRBV10-3 and J usage is TRBJ2-1, with TRBD1 matching over 7 bases. The germline V gene has CDR1 ENHRY and CDR2 SYGVKD. This CDR3 has 13 amino acids. V was clipped by 9 bases and J by 5 bases; unmatched bases: 7. CDR3 nucleotide sequence: TGTGCCATAGGGACAGCGAAAGACAATGAGCAGTTCTTC. Its translation: CAIGTAKDNEQFF.

This chain connects TRBV28 to TRBJ1-1; weak D call: TRBD1 (5 bases). This CDR3 is built from 12 residues. Trimming took off 2 bases at V and 8 bases at J, with 9 bases between the two ends. CDR1 and CDR2 from the germline V gene are MDHEN and SYDVKM. The CDR3 DNA is TGTGCCAGCAGTTTAACAGGACCAGAAGCTTTCTTT. This gives the protein CASSLTGPEAFF.

The gene calls are TRBV28 and TRBJ2-3; 12 nucleotides agree with TRBD2. V lost 6 bases and J lost 1; bases outside the gene matches: 14. Germline V gene data show CDR1 as MDHEN and CDR2 as SYDVKM. This CDR3 contains 19 residues. CDR3 nucleotides: TGTGCCAGCAGAGCTCCCCGACTAGCGGGAGAGTGGGGCACAGATACGCAGTATTTT. It translates to CASRAPRLAGEWGTDTQYF.

About this clone: Other DNA sequences in this sample translate to the same CDR3. The chain couples TRBV5-1 to TRBJ2-7, with TRBD1 identical over 12 bases. CDR3 length: 14 residues. Per germline, CDR1 SGHRS and CDR2 YFSETQ. V was pared by 4 bases and J by 4 bases, with 3 bases of the junction left unmatched. The CDR3, as DNA: TGCGCCAGCAGCCGGGGACAGGGGGCTTACGAGCAGTACTTC. The encoded protein is CASSRGQGAYEQYF.

This clone was detected once. This chain joins TRBV4-1 and TRBJ2-1, with 11 bases matching TRBD2. Germline values: CDR1 MGHRA, CDR2 YSYEKL. CDR3 size: 16 residues. With V trimmed by 4 bases and J by 4 bases, 6 bases remained unmatched. This CDR3 reads CASSRTGTSGYNEQFF. The CDR3 DNA reads TGCGCCAGCAGCCGAACCGGGACTAGCGGATACAATGAGCAGTTCTTC.

The chain's CDR3 is CASSLPGLSYEQYF. In DNA form, the CDR3 reads TGTGCCAGCAGCTTACCGGGACTATCCTACGAGCAGTACTTC. This chain joins TRBV7-8 and TRBJ2-5; the match to TRBD2 covers 7 bases. The J call may be mistaken, given a closer DNA end match to TRBJ2-7. From germline, CDR1 is SGHVS and CDR2 FQNEAQ. The CDR3 sequence is 14 residues long.